Following are 7 T cell receptor beta chains from one sample sequenced in a study of T-cell reconstitution after alpha-beta-depleted transplantation in children (dated by TCRdb to about 2016). Reading the label with the study, this specimen's treatment or condition is: allogeneic hematopoietic cell transplantation with graft depleted of TCRalphabeta T cells and CD19 B cells. The method was PCR. The sequencing machine was an Illumina HiSeq 2500. TCR library preparation used molecular barcoding, with unique molecular identifiers applied to normalize quantification of the TCRbeta repertoire. TCRdb reanalyzed the raw reads on its own, using fastp at Q25 for trimming and MiXCR for clone calling, and kept in-frame beta chains. Each CDR3 protein appears once, grouped with its most common genes and DNA. For this sample the table gives around 200,000 distinct CDR3 sequences, of which approximately 15% were detected only once. The ten most abundant clones make up roughly two fifths of the sample.

This specimen was PBMCs, mostly from graft donor cells, taken 360 days after TCRalphabeta/CD19-depleted stem cell transplant. The receptors stem from a male patient between 2 and 9 years old who had a stem cell transplant for acute lymphoblastic leukemia, so the T cells may come from the graft donor.

This clonotype showed up just a few times. The chain links TRBV29-1 to TRBJ1-3; weak D call: TRBD1 (5 bases). In germline, CDR1 is SQVTM, CDR2 ANQGSEA. The V gene lost 4 bases and the J gene lost 3 bases, with 13 bases spanning the gap. The CDR3 is made up of 14 amino acids. The CDR3 DNA reads as TGCAGCGTTGGGGGCGGTCGAGGTGGAAACACCATATATTTT. It yields the protein CSVGGGRGGNTIYF.

This rearrangement joins TRBV10-3 to TRBJ1-1, with D uncertain. The CDR3 consists of 16 residues. The V gene's germline CDR1 is ENHRY and CDR2 SYGVKD. The V and J ends lost 2 bases and 3 bases respectively, with 16 bases between them. CDR3 in DNA: TGTGCCATCAGTGAGCGGGAGATAGGGATGTACACTGAAGCTTTCTTT. It encodes CAISEREIGMYTEAFF.

The gene calls are TRBV24-1 and TRBJ2-7; D perhaps matches TRBD1 (6 bases). This CDR3 has 13 amino acids. The V and J ends lost 3 bases and 5 bases respectively, with 10 bases between them. The V gene's germline CDR1 is KGHDR and CDR2 SFDVKD. The CDR3 reads CATSDQQGNEQYF. DNA for the CDR3: TGTGCCACCAGTGATCAACAGGGTAACGAGCAGTACTTC.

The genes are TRBV11-2 and TRBJ2-7, with 9 bases aligning to TRBD1. Germline CDR1 SGHAT, CDR2 FQNNGV. CDR3 size: 14 residues. Germline trimming cut 5 bases from V and 3 bases from J; bases unmatched to any gene: 5. The CDR3 region is CASSPGTGLYEQYF. The CDR3 nucleotides read TGTGCCAGCAGCCCCGGGACAGGGCTCTACGAGCAGTACTTC.

In nucleotides, the CDR3 is TGTGCCAGCAGAACCCAGGGGGACTATGGCTACACCTTC. This translates into CASRTQGDYGYTF. V is TRBV12-3 or TRBV12-4 and J is TRBJ1-2, with 7 positions matching TRBD1. The V segment lost 6 bases and the J segment 3 bases; nucleotides outside the gene matches: 4. This CDR3 spans 13 amino acids.

V gene TRBV12-3 or TRBV12-4 combines with J gene TRBJ2-5; 8 bases map to TRBD2. The V and J ends lost 2 bases and 5 bases, in that order; junction bases with no gene match: 7. The CDR3 is 15 amino acids. The CDR3 DNA reads as TGTGCCAGCAGTTTACAGGCGGGGGGCGGGGAGACCCAGTACTTC. It encodes CASSLQAGGGETQYF.

The chain has TRBV11-1 and TRBJ1-2; no clear D gene. From germline, CDR1 is SGHAT and CDR2 FQDESV (reference sequence). The germline V and J ends were trimmed by 2 bases and 10 bases, with 8 bases remaining between them. This CDR3 region has 11 residues. CDR3 in amino acids: CASSLIALYTF. As DNA, the CDR3 is TGTGCCAGCAGCTTAATTGCACTCTACACCTTC.